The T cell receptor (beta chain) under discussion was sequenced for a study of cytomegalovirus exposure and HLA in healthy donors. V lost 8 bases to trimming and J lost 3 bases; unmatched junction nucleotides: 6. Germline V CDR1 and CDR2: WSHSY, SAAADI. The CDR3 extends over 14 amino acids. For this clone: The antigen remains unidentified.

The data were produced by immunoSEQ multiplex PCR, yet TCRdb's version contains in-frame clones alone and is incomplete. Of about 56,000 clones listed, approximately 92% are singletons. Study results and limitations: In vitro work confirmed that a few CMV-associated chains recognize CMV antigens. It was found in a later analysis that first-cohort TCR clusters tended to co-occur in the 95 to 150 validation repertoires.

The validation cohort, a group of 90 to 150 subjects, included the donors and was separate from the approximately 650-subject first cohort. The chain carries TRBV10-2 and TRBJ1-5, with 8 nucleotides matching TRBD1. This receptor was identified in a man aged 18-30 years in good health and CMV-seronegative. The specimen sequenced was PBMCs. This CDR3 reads CASLRGLDNQPQHF. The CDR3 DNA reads TGCGCCAGCCTCAGGGGGCTGGACAATCAGCCCCAGCATTTT.